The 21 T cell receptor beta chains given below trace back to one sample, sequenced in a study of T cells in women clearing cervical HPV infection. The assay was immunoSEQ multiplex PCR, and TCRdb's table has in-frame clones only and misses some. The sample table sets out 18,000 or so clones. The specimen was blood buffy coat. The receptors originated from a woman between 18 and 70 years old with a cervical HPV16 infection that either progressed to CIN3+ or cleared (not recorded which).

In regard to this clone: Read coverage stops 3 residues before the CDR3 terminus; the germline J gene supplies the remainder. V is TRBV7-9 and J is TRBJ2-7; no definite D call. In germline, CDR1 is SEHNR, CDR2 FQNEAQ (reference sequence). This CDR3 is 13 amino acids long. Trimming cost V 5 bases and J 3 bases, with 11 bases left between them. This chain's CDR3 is CASSPDTNYEQYF. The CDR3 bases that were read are TGTGCCAGCAGCCCCGACACGAACTACGAG. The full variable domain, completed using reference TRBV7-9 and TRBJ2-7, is DTGVSQNPRHKITKRGQNVTFRCDPISEHNRLYWYRQTLGQGPEFLTYFQNEAQLEKSRLLSDRFSAERPKGSFSTLEIQRTEQGDSAMYLCASSPDTNYEQYFGPGTRLTVT.

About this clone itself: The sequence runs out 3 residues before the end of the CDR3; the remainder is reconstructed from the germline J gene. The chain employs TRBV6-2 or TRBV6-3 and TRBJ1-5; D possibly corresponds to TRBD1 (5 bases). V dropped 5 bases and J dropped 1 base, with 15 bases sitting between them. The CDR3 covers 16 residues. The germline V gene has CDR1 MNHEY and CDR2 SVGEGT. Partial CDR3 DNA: TGTGCCAGCAGTCGGGGACTCGGCATAAGCAATCAGCCC. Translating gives CASSRGLGISNQP. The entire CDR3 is CASSRGLGISNQPQHF.

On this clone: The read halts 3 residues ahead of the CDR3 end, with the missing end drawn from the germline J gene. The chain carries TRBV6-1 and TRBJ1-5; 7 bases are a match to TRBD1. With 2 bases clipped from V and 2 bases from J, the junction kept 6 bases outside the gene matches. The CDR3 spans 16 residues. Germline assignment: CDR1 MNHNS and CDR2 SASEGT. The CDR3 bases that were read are TGTGCCAGCAGTGAACTAACAGGGACAGGCAATCAGCCC. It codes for CASSELTGTGNQP. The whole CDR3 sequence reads CASSELTGTGNQPQHF.

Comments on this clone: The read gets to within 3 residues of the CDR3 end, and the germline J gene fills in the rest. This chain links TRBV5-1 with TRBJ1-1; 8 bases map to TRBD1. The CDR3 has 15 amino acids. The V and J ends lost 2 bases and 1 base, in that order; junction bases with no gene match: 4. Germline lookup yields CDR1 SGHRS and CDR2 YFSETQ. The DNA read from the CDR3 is TGCGCCAGCAGCTTTCAGGGGGCGACGAACACTGAA. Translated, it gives CASSFQGATNTE. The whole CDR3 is CASSFQGATNTEAFF. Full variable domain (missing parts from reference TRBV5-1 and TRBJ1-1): KAGVTQTPRYLIKTRGQQVTLSCSPISGHRSVSWYQQTPGQGLQFLFEYFSETQRNKGNFPGRFSGRQFSNSRSEMNVSTLELGDSALYLCASSFQGATNTEAFFGQGTRLTVV.

The CDR3 DNA, read in part, is TGCGCCAGCAGCCAAGATTCTACGAGAAAGAATAGCAATCAGCCC. It translates to CASSQDSTRKNSNQP. The whole CDR3 protein reads CASSQDSTRKNSNQPQHF. The rearrangement uses TRBV4-1 and TRBJ1-5; D is unresolved. From the germline J gene comes the end of the CDR3, since the read stops 3 residues before it. Germline V CDR1 and CDR2: MGHRA, YSYEKL. CDR3 length: 18 amino acids. V shed 0 bases and J shed 0 bases, with 15 bases lying between them.

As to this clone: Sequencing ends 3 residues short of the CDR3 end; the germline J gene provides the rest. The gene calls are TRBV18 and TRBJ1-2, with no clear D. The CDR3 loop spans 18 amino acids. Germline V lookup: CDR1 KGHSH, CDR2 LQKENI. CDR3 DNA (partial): TGTGCCAGCTCACAATCGGGGAGAGGTAGAGCGGGGTACAATGAC. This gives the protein CASSQSGRGRAGYND. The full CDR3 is CASSQSGRGRAGYNDYTF.

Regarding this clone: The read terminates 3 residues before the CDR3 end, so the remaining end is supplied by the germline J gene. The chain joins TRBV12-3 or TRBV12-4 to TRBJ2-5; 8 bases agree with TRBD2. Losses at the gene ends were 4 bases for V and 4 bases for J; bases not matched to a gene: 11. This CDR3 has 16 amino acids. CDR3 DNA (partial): TGTGCCAGCAGTTCGGGACTAGTCGGAGGTCTAGAGACC. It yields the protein CASSSGLVGGLET. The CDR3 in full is CASSSGLVGGLETQYF.

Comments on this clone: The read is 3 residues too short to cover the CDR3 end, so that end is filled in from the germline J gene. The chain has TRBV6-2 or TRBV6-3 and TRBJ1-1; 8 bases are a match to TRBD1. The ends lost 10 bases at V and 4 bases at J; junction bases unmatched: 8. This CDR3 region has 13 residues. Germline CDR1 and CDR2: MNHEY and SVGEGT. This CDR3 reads CATYRQGTTEAFF. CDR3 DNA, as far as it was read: TGTGCCACCTATCGACAGGGGACCACTGAA.

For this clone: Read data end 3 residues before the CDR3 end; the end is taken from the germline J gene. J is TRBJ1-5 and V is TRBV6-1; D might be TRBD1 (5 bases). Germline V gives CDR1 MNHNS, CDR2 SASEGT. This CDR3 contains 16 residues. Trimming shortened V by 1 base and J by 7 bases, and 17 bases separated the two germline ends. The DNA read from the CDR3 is TGTGCCAGCAGTGAAGTTTCGGGGGGAAGTGGCCAGCCC. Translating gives CASSEVSGGSGQP. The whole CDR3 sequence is CASSEVSGGSGQPQHF.

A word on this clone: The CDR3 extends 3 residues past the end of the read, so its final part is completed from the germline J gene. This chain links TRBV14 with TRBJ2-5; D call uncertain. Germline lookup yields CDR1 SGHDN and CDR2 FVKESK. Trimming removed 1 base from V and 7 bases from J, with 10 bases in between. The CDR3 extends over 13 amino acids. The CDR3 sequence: CASSQASLGTQYF. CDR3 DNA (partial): TGTGCCAGCAGCCAAGCTAGTCTGGGGACC.

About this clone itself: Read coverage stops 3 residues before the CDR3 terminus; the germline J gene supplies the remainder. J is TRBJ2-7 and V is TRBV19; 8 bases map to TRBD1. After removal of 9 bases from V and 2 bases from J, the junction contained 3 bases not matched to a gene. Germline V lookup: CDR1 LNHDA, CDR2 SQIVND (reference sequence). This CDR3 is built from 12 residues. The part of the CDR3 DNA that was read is TGTGCCAGCGGACAGGGACCCTACGAG. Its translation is CASGQGPYE. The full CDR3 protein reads CASGQGPYEQYF.

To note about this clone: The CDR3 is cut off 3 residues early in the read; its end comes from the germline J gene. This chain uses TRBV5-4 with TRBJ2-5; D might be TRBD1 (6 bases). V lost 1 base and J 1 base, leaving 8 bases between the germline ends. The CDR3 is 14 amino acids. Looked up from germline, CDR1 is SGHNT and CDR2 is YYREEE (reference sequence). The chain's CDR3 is CASSLRQAQETQYF. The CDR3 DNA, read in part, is TGTGCCAGCAGCTTGAGACAGGCCCAAGAGACC.

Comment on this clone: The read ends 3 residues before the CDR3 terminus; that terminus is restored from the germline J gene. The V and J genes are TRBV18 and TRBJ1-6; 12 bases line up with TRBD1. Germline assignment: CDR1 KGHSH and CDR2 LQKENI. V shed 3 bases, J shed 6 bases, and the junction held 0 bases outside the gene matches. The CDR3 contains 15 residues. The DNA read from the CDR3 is TGTGCCAGCTCACCGGGACAGGGGGCTAATTCACCC. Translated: CASSPGQGANSP. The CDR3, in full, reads CASSPGQGANSPLHF. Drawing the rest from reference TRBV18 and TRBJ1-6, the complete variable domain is NAGVMQNPRHLVRRRGQEARLRCSPMKGHSHVYWYRQLPEEGLKFMVYLQKENIIDESGMPKERFSAEFPKEGPSILRIQQVVRGDSAAYFCASSPGQGANSPLHFGNGTRLTVT.

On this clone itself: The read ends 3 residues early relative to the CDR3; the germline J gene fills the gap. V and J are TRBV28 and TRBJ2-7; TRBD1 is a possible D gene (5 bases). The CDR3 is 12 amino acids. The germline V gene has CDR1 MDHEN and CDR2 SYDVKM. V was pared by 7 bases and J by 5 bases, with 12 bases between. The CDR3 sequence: CASNPPGNEQYF. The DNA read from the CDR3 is TGTGCCAGCAACCCTCCAGGGAACGAG. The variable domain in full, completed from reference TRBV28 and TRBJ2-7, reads DVKVTQSSRYLVKRTGEKVFLECVQDMDHENMFWYRQDPGLGLRLIYFSYDVKMKEKGDIPEGYSVSREKKERFSLILESASTNQTSMYLCASNPPGNEQYFGPGTRLTVT.

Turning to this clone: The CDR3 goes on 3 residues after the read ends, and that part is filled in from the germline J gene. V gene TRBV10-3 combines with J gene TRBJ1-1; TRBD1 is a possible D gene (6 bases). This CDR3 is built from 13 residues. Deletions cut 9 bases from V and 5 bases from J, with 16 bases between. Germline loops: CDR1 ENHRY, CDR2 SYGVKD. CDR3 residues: CAIYGGGATEAFF. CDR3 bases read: TGTGCCATATATGGTGGGGGGGCTACTGAA.

The DNA read from the CDR3 is TGTGCCAGCAGAGGGACAGGGGTATCCTACAATGAG. This sequence encodes CASRGTGVSYNE. The full-length CDR3 reads as CASRGTGVSYNEQFF. The chain recombines TRBV2 with TRBJ2-1; TRBD1 matches 10 bases. The sequenced fragment ends 3 residues before the CDR3 boundary, so the rest is inferred from the germline J gene. The CDR3 consists of 15 residues. V shed 6 bases, J shed 1 base, and the junction held 3 bases outside the gene matches. Germline lookup yields CDR1 SNHLY and CDR2 FYNNEI.

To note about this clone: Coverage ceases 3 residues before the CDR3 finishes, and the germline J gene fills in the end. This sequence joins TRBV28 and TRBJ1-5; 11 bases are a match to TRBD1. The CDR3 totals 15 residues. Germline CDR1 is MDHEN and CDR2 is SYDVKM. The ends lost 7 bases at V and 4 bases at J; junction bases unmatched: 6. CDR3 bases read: TGTGCCAGCAAACCCGGGACAGGGGGTAATCAGCCC. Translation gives CASKPGTGGNQP. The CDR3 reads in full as CASKPGTGGNQPQHF.

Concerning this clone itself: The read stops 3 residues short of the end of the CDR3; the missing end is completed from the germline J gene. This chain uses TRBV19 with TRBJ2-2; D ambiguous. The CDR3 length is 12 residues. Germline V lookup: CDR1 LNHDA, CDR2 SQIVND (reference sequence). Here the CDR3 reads CASSRQAEVLFF. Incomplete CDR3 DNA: TGTGCCAGTAGTCGGCAGGCCGAGGTG.

CDR3 protein: CASSLASGLRNEQFF. CDR3 bases read: TGCGCCAGCAGCTTGGCCTCGGGACTAAGAAATGAG. The gene calls are TRBV5-1 and TRBJ2-1, with 7 positions matching TRBD2. Coverage ceases 3 residues before the CDR3 finishes, and the germline J gene fills in the end. Per germline, CDR1 SGHRS and CDR2 YFSETQ. The CDR3 has 15 amino acids. The ends lost 0 bases at V and 7 bases at J; junction bases unmatched: 7. The variable domain in full, completed from reference TRBV5-1 and TRBJ2-1, reads KAGVTQTPRYLIKTRGQQVTLSCSPISGHRSVSWYQQTPGQGLQFLFEYFSETQRNKGNFPGRFSGRQFSNSRSEMNVSTLELGDSALYLCASSLASGLRNEQFFGPGTRLTVL.

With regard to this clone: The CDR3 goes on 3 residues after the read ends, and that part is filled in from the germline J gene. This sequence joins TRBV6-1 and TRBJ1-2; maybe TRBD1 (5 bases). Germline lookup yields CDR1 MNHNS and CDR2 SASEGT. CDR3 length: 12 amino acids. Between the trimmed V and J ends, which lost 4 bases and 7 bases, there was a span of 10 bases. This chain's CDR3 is CASSGGALGYTF. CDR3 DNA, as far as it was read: TGTGCCAGCAGTGGCGGGGCCCTTGGC.

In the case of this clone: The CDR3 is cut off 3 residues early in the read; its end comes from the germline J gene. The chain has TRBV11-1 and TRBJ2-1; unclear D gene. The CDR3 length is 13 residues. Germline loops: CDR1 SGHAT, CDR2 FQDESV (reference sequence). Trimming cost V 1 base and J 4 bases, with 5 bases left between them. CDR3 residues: CASSLERYNEQFF. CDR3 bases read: TGTGCCAGCAGCTTAGAACGGTACAATGAG.